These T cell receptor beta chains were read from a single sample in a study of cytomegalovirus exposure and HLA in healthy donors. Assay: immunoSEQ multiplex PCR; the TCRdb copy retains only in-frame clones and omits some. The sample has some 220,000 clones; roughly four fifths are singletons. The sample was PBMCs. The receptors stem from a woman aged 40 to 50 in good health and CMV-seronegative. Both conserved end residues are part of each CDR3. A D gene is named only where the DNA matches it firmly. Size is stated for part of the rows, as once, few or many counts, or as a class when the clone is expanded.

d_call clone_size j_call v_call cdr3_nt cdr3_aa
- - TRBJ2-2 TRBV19 TGTGCCAGTAGCCCCTCCAGGTTAGCGAACACCGGGGAGCTGTTTTTT CASSPSRLANTGELFF
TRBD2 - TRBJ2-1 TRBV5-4 TGTGCCAGCAGCTCCGGGGGGGCGGGTAATGAGCAGTTCTTC CASSSGGAGNEQFF
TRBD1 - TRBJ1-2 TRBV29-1 TGCAGCGTTGTAGGGACAGGGCGGATCGAATATGGCTACACCTTC CSVVGTGRIEYGYTF
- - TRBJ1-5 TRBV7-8 TGTGCCAGCAGCTTAGCCTGGGGCCTGGCGGCTCAGCCCCAGCATTTT CASSLAWGLAAQPQHF
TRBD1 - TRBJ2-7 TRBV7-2 TGTGCCAGCAGCTTCCTCAGGGGGTCTGACTACGAGCAGTACTTC CASSFLRGSDYEQYF
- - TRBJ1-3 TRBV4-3 TGCGCCAGCAGCCAAGAAGGAGGGTCTGGAAACACCATATATTTT CASSQEGGSGNTIYF
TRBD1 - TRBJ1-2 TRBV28 TGTGCCAGCATCCCCCTGGCCCTCCGGACAGGGGGCTATGGCTACACCTTC CASIPLALRTGGYGYTF
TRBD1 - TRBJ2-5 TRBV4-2 TGTGCCAGCAGCCAAGTCGGACAGGGGGTTTGGCAGACCCAGTACTTC CASSQVGQGVWQTQYF
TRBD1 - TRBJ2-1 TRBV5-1 TGCGCCAGCAGACTAACCTCGTCAGGGGGCTCAAATGAGCAGTTCTTC CASRLTSSGGSNEQFF
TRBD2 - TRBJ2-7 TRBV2 TGTGCCAGCAGGGGGAGGGCACTGCTATCCAACTACGAGCAGTACTTC CASRGRALLSNYEQYF
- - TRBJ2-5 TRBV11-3 TGTGCCAGCAGCCCCTCGGACGGGAAAGAGACCCAGTACTTC CASSPSDGKETQYF
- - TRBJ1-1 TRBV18 TGTGCCAGCTCACCGGTGGGGGCCATGAACACTGAAGCTTTCTTT CASSPVGAMNTEAFF
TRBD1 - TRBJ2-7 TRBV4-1 TGCGCCAGCAGCCAAGAGGGGACAGGGGTCGACGAGCAGTACTTC CASSQEGTGVDEQYF
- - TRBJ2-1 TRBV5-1 TGCGCCAGCAGCTTGTCACTCACCCCTTCCTACAATGAGCAGTTCTTC CASSLSLTPSYNEQFF
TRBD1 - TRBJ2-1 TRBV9 TGTGCCAGCAGCGTACGAGGGACAGGGTCCTACAATGAGCAGTTCTTC CASSVRGTGSYNEQFF
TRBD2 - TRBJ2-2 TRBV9 TGTGCCAGCAGCTCCGGGACTAGCCCCGGGGAGCTGTTTTTT CASSSGTSPGELFF
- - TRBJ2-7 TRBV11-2 TGTGCCAGCAGCACCGGGACAACCTACGAGCAGTACTTC CASSTGTTYEQYF
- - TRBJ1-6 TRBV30 TGTGCCTGGAGTGTAGGGGACATGTCCCCCCTCCACTTT CAWSVGDMSPLHF
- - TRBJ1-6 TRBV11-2 TGTGCCAGCAGGGGGAGGGGTTATTCACCCCTCCACTTT CASRGRGYSPLHF
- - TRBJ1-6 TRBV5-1 TGCGCCAGCACTCTTCTAGACAGGATCAATTCACCCCTCCACTTT CASTLLDRINSPLHF
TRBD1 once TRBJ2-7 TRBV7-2 TGTGCCAGCAGCTTTAGGGACAGGGGAGGCGAGCAGTACTTC CASSFRDRGGEQYF
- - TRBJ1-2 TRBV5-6 TGTGCCAGCAGCCGGGGGGGCCTGGGGGCCGCCTACTATGGCTACACCTTC CASSRGGLGAAYYGYTF
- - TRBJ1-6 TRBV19 TGTGCCAGTAGTCCCGACAGTGCCAATTCACCCCTCCACTTT CASSPDSANSPLHF
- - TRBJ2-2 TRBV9 TGTGCCAGCAGCGTAGCTCCAGGGGACGCCGGGGAGCTGTTTTTT CASSVAPGDAGELFF
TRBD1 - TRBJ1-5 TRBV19 TGTGCCAGTAGTATAGTCCCTCCGGACAGGGAGGATGGCAATCAGCCCCAGCATTTT CASSIVPPDREDGNQPQHF
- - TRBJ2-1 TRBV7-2 TGTGCCAGCAGCTTCGGCCTAGCCCGGGAGCAGTTCTTC CASSFGLAREQFF
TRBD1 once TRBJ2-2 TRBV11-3 TGTGCCAGCAGCCACCGACAGGGCCTAGACACCGGGGAGCTGTTTTTT CASSHRQGLDTGELFF
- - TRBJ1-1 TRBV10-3 TGTGCCATCAGTGATGAGGAGGGGATCACTGAAGCTTTCTTT CAISDEEGITEAFF
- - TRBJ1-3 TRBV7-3 TGTGCCAGCAGCTTAAGGCCGCCAAGCTCTGGAAACACCATATATTTT CASSLRPPSSGNTIYF
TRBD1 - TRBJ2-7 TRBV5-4 TGTGCCAGCAGCTGGAGGACAGGCCACGAGCAGTACTTC CASSWRTGHEQYF
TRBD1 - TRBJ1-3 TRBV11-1 TGTGCCAGCAGCGCCTTATTCACAGGGGAGGATGGAAACACCATATATTTT CASSALFTGEDGNTIYF
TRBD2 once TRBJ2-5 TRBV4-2 TGTGCCAGCAGCAATGGACTAGCGGGGGGGCTCGGAGAGACCCAGTACTTC CASSNGLAGGLGETQYF
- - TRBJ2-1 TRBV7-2 TGTGCCAGCAGCAATTACCGAGGGGGACCCCTCGTCAATGAGCAGTTCTTC CASSNYRGGPLVNEQFF
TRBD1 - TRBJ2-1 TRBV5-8 TGTGCCAGAGCGGACCGGGACAGACTCTACAATGAGCAGTTCTTC CARADRDRLYNEQFF
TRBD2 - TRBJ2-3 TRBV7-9 TGTGCCAGCAGCCAAAATCTAGCGGGGGACACAGATACGCAGTATTTT CASSQNLAGDTDTQYF
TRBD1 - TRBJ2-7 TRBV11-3 TGTGCCAGCAGCACACCGGGACAGGGGGTCCCCTACGAGCAGTACTTC CASSTPGQGVPYEQYF
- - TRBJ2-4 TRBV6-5 TGTGCCATCCGACACCTAGCCAAAAACATTCAGTACTTC CAIRHLAKNIQYF
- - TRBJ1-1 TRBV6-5 TGTGCCAGCAGTTATTGGGGAGGGCGGATCACTGAAGCTTTCTTT CASSYWGGRITEAFF
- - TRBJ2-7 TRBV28 TGTGCCAGCAGTTCACCTCAACAGGGTACTCACGAGCAGTACTTC CASSSPQQGTHEQYF
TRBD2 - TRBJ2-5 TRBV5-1 TGCGCCAGCAGCTTGATAGCGGGGGGGGAGACCCAGTACTTC CASSLIAGGETQYF
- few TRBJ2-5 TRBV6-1 TGTGCCAGCAGTGAACAGGGGTTGGAGACCCAGTACTTC CASSEQGLETQYF
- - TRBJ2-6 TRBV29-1 TGCAGCGCCCGGACTGCCAACGTCCTGACTTTC CSARTANVLTF
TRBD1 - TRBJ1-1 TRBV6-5 TGTGCCAGCAGTAGACAGGGGGGGATCACTGAAGCTTTCTTT CASSRQGGITEAFF
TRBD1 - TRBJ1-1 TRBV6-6 TGTGCCAGCAGTTTACAGGGGCGATCTGAAGCTTTCTTT CASSLQGRSEAFF
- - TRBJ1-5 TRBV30 TGTGCCTGGAGTGTAATGTCCCATTTGGGAGGGGATCAGCCCCAGCATTTT CAWSVMSHLGGDQPQHF
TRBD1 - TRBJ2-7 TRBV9 TGTGCCAGCAGCGTAGCCGGGACAGGATACGAGCAGTACTTC CASSVAGTGYEQYF
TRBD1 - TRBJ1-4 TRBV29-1 TGCAGCGTCGCCGGGACAGTGGCTAATACTCGACTTTTT CSVAGTVANTRLF
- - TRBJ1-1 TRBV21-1 TGTGCCAGCAGCACTAAAGGGGAGGGTGCGAACACTGAAGCTTTCTTT CASSTKGEGANTEAFF
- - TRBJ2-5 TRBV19 TGTGCCAGTAGTCTGGGCAGGGGCCCAGAGACCCAGTACTTC CASSLGRGPETQYF
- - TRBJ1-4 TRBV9 TGTGCCAGCAGCCCAGAGGGGGTCAAACTGTTTTTT CASSPEGVKLFF
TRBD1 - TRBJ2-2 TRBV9 TGTGCCAGCAGCAGATCGGGACAGCTGAGGACCGGGGAGCTGTTTTTT CASSRSGQLRTGELFF
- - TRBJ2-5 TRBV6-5 TGTGCCAGCTTGGACTACCGCCAAGAGACCCAGTACTTC CASLDYRQETQYF
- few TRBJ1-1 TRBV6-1 TGTGCCAGCAGCCCCCGGGAGGGGCGAAACACTGAAGCTTTCTTT CASSPREGRNTEAFF
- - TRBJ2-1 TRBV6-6 TGTGCCAGCAGTTACGGGAGGCTGAATGAGCAGTTCTTC CASSYGRLNEQFF
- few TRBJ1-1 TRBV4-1 TGCGCCAGCAGCCAAGATCGAGTGAACACTGAAGCTTTCTTT CASSQDRVNTEAFF
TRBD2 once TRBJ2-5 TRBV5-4 TGTGCCAGCAGCTTGCCTAGCGGCGCGCAAGAGACCCAGTACTTC CASSLPSGAQETQYF
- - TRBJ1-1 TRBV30 TGTGCCTGGAGTCCAAACCTATCGGGACTTGAAGCTTTCTTT CAWSPNLSGLEAFF
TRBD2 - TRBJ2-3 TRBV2 TGTGCCAGCAGGCTAGCGGGGGATACAGATACGCAGTATTTT CASRLAGDTDTQYF
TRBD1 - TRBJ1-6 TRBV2 TGTGCCAGCAGGCTTGACAGGGGACATTCACCCCTCCACTTT CASRLDRGHSPLHF